This TCR beta chain was retrieved from a study of blood T cell repertoires in COVID-19. Study-wide background: Samples came from the United States, Italy and Spain, spanning acute and convalescent COVID-19.

Original methodology: Estimates of nucleated cell counts were drawn from the amplification of reference gene primers. Using immunoSEQ multiplex PCR, the repertoire was profiled, and TCRdb retains in-frame clones only, with some absent. That table is the source of V, J and clone size, and D and trimming were worked out from the DNA. The sample lists around 30,000 clones, 70% to 90% occurring once. The sequenced sample consisted of peripheral blood. The source of this sequence is a human donor in a cohort sampled during active COVID-19.

The CDR3 loop reads CASGGSGSLTSRDTQYF. CDR3 coding DNA: TGTGCTAGTGGTGGATCCGGGAGCCTTACATCAAGGGATACGCAGTATTTT. V usage is TRBV12-5 and J usage is TRBJ2-3; D possibly corresponds to TRBD2 (6 bases). This CDR3 comprises 17 residues. Deletions cut 5 bases from V and 6 bases from J, with 24 bases between. The germline CDR1 and CDR2 sequences are LGHNT and FRNRAP.